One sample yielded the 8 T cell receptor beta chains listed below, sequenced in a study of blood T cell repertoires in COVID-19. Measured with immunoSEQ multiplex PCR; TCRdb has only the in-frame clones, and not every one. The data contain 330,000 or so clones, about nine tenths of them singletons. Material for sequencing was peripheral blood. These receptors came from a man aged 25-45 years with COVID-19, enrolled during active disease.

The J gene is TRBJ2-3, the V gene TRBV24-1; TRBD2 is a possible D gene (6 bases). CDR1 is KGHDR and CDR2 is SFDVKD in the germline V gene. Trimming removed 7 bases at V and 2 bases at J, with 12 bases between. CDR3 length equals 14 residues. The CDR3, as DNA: TGTGCCACCAGCGCCTCGGGAGTCACAGATACGCAGTATTTT. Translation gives CATSASGVTDTQYF.

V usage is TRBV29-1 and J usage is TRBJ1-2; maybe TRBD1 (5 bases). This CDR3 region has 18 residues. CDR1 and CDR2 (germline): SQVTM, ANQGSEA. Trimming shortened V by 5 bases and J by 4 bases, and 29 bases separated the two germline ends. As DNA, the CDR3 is TGCAGCGTTAGGGATTCGACAGAAACAAAGACCTTTCTCTATGGCTACACCTTC. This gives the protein CSVRDSTETKTFLYGYTF.

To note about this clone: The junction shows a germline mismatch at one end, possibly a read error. The CDR3 sequence: CASSLGQGVWAF. The CDR3 bases are TGTGCCAGCAGCTTGGGACAGGGGGTTTGGGCCTTC. The V and J genes are TRBV5-6 and TRBJ1-2, with 9 bases identical to TRBD1. Germline values: CDR1 SGHDT, CDR2 YYEEEE. This CDR3 spans 12 amino acids.

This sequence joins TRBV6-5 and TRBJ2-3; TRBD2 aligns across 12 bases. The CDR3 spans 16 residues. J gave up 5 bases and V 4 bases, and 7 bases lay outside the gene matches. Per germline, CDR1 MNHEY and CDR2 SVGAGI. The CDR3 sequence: CASSSPLAGGRDTQYF. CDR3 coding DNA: TGTGCCAGCAGTTCCCCTCTAGCGGGGGGGCGAGATACGCAGTATTTT.

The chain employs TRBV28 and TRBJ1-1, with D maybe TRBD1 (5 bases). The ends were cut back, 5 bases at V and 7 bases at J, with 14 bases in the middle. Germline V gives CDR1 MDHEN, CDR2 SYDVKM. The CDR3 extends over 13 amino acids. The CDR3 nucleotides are TGTGCCAGCAGTCCCTCGGGGGGGATTGAAGCTTTCTTT. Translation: CASSPSGGIEAFF.

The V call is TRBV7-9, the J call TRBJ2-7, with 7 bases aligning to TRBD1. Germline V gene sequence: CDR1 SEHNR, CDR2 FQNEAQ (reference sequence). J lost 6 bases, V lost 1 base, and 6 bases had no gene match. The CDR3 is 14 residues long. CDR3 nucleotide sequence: TGTGCCAGCAGCTTAGGCCAGGGGGTAGTCGAGCAGTACTTC. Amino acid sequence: CASSLGQGVVEQYF.

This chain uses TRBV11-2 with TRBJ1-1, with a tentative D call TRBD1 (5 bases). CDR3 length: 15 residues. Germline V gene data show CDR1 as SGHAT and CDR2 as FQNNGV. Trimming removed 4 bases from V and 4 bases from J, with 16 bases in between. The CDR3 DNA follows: TGTGCCAGCAGCTCCCGATGGGGGGATATCACTGAAGCTTTCTTT. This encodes CASSSRWGDITEAFF.

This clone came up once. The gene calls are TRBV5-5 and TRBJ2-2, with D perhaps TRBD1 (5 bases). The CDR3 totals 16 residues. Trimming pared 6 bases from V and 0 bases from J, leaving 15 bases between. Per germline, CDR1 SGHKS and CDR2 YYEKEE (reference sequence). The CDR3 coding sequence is TGTGCCAGCACCCTCAACCAGGGAACGAACACCGGGGAGCTGTTTTTT. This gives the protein CASTLNQGTNTGELFF.